This is a list of T cell receptor beta chains from one sample in a study of graft-versus-host responses after intestinal transplantation. Libraries were prepared by immunoSEQ multiplex PCR; TCRdb keeps only in-frame clonotypes and omits some of them. Here the sample spans more than 45,000 clones, about 93% being singletons. This material consisted of PBMCs, taken about 120 days after intestinal transplantation. These TCRs come from a human patient who received an intestinal transplant, so some T cells may come from the graft donor. The CDR3 runs from the conserved cysteine through the conserved F or W. D genes are given only for firm matches. Clone size is not always given. Where it is, it says once, few, many or a class for expanded clones.

clone_size	cdr3_length	d_call	v_call	j_call	cdr3_nt	cdr3_aa
once	17	TRBD2	TRBV4-1	TRBJ2-2	TGCGCCAGCAGCCAAGCGCGGGGAGGGAGCGACACCGGGGAGCTGTTTTTT	CASSQARGGSDTGELFF
-	13	-	TRBV7-9	TRBJ2-7	TGTGCCAGCAGCTTCCAGGGTGTTGACGAGCAGTACTTC	CASSFQGVDEQYF
once	15	TRBD1	TRBV6-1	TRBJ1-2	TGTGCCAGCAGTGATCCAGGGGGGGCTAACTATGGCTACACCTTC	CASSDPGGANYGYTF
-	15	TRBD1	TRBV19	TRBJ2-7	TGTGCCAGTAGTATGAGGGGAGACAGGGGCTACGAGCAGTACTTC	CASSMRGDRGYEQYF
-	11	-	TRBV4-2	TRBJ2-7	TGTGCCAGCAGCCATTCGCGGGAGCAGTACTTC	CASSHSREQYF
-	15	-	TRBV28	TRBJ1-5	TGTGCCAGCAGTCACCCGACAGGCCCGGACCAGCCCCAGCATTTT	CASSHPTGPDQPQHF
-	16	-	TRBV7-6	TRBJ2-5	TGTGCCAGCAGCTTTACTAGGGGGGCCATTGAGGAGACCCAGTACTTC	CASSFTRGAIEETQYF
-	13	-	TRBV6-1	TRBJ1-6	TGTGCCAGCAGGGTTGCCTATAATTCACCCCTCCACTTT	CASRVAYNSPLHF
-	13	-	TRBV5-6	TRBJ2-3	TGTGCCAGCAGCTGGATGAGAGCAGATACGCAGTATTTT	CASSWMRADTQYF
-	13	-	TRBV27	TRBJ1-6	TGTGCCAGCGGCAGGGGAGATAATTCACCCCTCCACTTT	CASGRGDNSPLHF
-	14	-	TRBV4-1	TRBJ2-7	TGCGCCAGCAGCCAAGTCTACGGCTCCTACGAGCAGTACTTC	CASSQVYGSYEQYF
-	16	TRBD1	TRBV2	TRBJ1-5	TGTGCCAGCAGTGGGACAGGGAAAGGGGGCAATCAGCCCCAGCATTTT	CASSGTGKGGNQPQHF
-	14	TRBD2	TRBV5-1	TRBJ2-1	TGCGCCAGCAGCGAGGGACTAGTAAACAATGAGCAGTTCTTC	CASSEGLVNNEQFF
-	17	-	TRBV9	TRBJ1-6	TGTGCCAGCAGCGTAGGGCAGGGCAGATCCTATAATTCACCCCTCCACTTT	CASSVGQGRSYNSPLHF
-	16	-	TRBV6-5	TRBJ1-2	TGTGCCAGCAGTTACTCGAACGTGCTTACAAACTATGGCTACACCTTC	CASSYSNVLTNYGYTF
-	15	-	TRBV4-1	TRBJ2-1	TGCGCCAGCAGCCAACAAGCGAGAGACTACAATGAGCAGTTCTTC	CASSQQARDYNEQFF
-	16	-	TRBV19	TRBJ1-3	TGTGCCAGTAGTAAGGGCACTCCGAGCTCTGGAAACACCATATATTTT	CASSKGTPSSGNTIYF
-	19	-	TRBV4-1	TRBJ1-5	TGCGCCAGCAGCCTAGCCGGGACACCGATATTAGATAGCAATCAGCCCCAGCATTTT	CASSLAGTPILDSNQPQHF
-	13	-	TRBV7-2	TRBJ1-1	TGTGCCAGCAGTCTAGTCCTTAACACTGAAGCTTTCTTT	CASSLVLNTEAFF
-	15	TRBD1	TRBV7-3	TRBJ2-1	TGTGCCAGCAGCTCCGGGACAGGGGGCCTCTATGAGCAGTTCTTC	CASSSGTGGLYEQFF
-	16	TRBD2	TRBV9	TRBJ2-5	TGTGCCAGCAGCCCAGGACTAGCGGGACGGGTAGAGACCCAGTACTTC	CASSPGLAGRVETQYF
-	11	-	TRBV20-1	TRBJ2-7	TGCAGTGCTCCCTCAGCGGATGAGCAGTACTTC	CSAPSADEQYF
-	15	-	TRBV19	TRBJ1-2	TGTGCCAGTACCGAAAATGGTCACACAAGCTATGGCTACACCTTC	CASTENGHTSYGYTF
-	16	-	TRBV5-4	TRBJ1-4	TGTGCCAGCAGCCCGGGGTGGGGCGCCGCTAATGAAAAACTGTTTTTT	CASSPGWGAANEKLFF
-	15	-	TRBV6-1	TRBJ1-5	TGTGCCAGCCTACAATTTGACTTCGTCAATCAGCCCCAGCATTTT	CASLQFDFVNQPQHF
once	14	-	TRBV7-2	TRBJ1-4	TGTGCCAGCAGCCCGACGATCCGTAATGAAAAACTGTTTTTT	CASSPTIRNEKLFF
-	16	-	TRBV28	TRBJ2-1	TGTGCCAGCAGTGCCTCCGGGACAATTGTCCACAATGAGCAGTTCTTC	CASSASGTIVHNEQFF
once	12	-	TRBV15	TRBJ2-2	TGTGCCACCAGCAGAGTGCGCGGGGAGCTGTTTTTT	CATSRVRGELFF
-	17	-	TRBV21-1	TRBJ2-3	TGTGCCAGCAGCTCGGAGAGGCGGGGGCGGCAATGGGATACGCAGTATTTT	CASSSERRGRQWDTQYF
-	15	TRBD1	TRBV7-9	TRBJ2-7	TGTGCCAGCAGCTCTGACAGGGTCTTCTCCTACGAGCAGTACTTC	CASSSDRVFSYEQYF
-	15	-	TRBV6-6	TRBJ2-3	TGTGCCAGCAGTTATCGGGGGGCCAGCACAGATACGCAGTATTTT	CASSYRGASTDTQYF
-	13	TRBD2	TRBV5-1	TRBJ2-7	TGCGCCAGCACCCGGGACTACCCTTACGAGCAGTACTTC	CASTRDYPYEQYF
-	14	-	TRBV27	TRBJ1-2	TGTGCCAGCAGTTTTGAGACGTTAAACTATGGCTACACCTTC	CASSFETLNYGYTF